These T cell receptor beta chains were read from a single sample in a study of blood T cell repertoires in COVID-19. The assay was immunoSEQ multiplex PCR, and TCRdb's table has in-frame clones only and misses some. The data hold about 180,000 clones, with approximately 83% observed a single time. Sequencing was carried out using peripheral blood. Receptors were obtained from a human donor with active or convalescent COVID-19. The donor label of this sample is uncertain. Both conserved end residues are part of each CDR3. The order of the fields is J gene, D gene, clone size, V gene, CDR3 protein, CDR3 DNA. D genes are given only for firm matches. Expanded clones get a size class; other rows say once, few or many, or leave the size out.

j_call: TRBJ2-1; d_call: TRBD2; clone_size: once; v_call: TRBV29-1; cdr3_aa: CSVGNRLAVQEQFF; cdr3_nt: TGCAGCGTTGGTAATAGACTAGCGGTACAAGAGCAGTTCTTC
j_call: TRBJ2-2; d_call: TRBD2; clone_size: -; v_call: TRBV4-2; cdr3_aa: CASSQETAGGLAGELFF; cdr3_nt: TGTGCCAGCAGCCAAGAAACTGCGGGAGGGCTAGCCGGGGAGCTGTTTTTT
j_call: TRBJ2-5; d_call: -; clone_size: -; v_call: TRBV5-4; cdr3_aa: CASNYQGLSETQYF; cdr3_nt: TGTGCCAGCAACTACCAGGGACTCTCAGAGACCCAGTACTTC
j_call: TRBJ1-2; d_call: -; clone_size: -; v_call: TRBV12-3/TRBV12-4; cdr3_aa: CASNIRGGRDYTF; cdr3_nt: TGTGCCAGCAACATTAGGGGGGGGAGGGACTACACCTTC
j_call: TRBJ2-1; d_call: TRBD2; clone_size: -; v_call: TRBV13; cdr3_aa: CASSPPLQRGNEQFF; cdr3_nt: TGTGCCAGCAGCCCACCGCTCCAGCGGGGGAATGAGCAGTTCTTC
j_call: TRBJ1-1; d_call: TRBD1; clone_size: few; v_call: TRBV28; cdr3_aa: CASRGQETEAFF; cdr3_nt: TGTGCCAGTAGGGGGCAGGAGACTGAAGCTTTCTTT
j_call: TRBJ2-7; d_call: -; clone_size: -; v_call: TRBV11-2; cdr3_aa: CASSLGAEAEQYF; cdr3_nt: TGTGCCAGCAGCCTAGGGGCAGAAGCCGAGCAGTACTTC
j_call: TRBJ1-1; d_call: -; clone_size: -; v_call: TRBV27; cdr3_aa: CASTRRGARDTEAFF; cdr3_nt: TGTGCCAGTACGCGCCGGGGGGCGCGGGACACTGAAGCTTTCTTT
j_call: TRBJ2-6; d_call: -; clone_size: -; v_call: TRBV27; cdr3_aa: CASSLRGTGANVLTF; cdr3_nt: TGTGCCAGCAGTTTAAGGGGGACCGGGGCCAACGTCCTGACTTTC
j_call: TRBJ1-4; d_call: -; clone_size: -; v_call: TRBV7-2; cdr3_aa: CASSIGGAWSEKLFF; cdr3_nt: TGTGCCAGCAGCATTGGGGGGGCTTGGAGTGAAAAACTGTTTTTT
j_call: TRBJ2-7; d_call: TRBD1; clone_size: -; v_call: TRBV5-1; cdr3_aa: CASSFSGGGYEQYF; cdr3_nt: TGCGCCAGCAGCTTTTCAGGGGGCGGGTACGAGCAGTACTTC
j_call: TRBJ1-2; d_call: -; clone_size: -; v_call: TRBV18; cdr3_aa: CASSPPDIYGYTF; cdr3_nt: TGTGCCAGCTCACCACCAGACATCTATGGCTACACCTTC
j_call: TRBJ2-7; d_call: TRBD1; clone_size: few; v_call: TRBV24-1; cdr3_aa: CATSDRRDRGRREQYF; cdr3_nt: TGTGCCACCAGTGACCGGAGGGACAGGGGGCGCAGGGAGCAGTACTTC
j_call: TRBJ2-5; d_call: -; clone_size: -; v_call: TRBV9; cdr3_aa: CASSVDLGRETQYF; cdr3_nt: TGTGCCAGCAGCGTAGATTTGGGCCGAGAGACCCAGTACTTC
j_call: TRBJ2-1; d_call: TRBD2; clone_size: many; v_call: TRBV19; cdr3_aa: CASSTGLAGGPQFF; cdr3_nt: TGTGCCAGTAGTACCGGACTAGCGGGAGGGCCGCAGTTCTTC
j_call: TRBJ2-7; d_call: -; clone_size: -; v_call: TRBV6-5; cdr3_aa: CASSPTGPLDEQYF; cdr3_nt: TGTGCCAGCAGTCCTACAGGGCCCCTGGACGAGCAGTACTTC
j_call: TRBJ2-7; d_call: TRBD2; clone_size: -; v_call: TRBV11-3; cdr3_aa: CASSLDAGVEQYF; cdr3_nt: TGTGCCAGCAGCTTAGACGCGGGAGTAGAGCAGTACTTC
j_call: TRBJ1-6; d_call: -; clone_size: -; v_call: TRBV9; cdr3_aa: CASSVEGADNSPLHF; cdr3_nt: TGTGCCAGCAGCGTAGAAGGGGCGGATAATTCACCCCTCCACTTT
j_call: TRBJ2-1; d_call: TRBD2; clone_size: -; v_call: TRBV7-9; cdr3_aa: CASSLAQGFGGGAENEQFF; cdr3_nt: TGTGCCAGCAGCTTAGCGCAGGGCTTCGGCGGGGGGGCCGAAAATGAGCAGTTCTTC
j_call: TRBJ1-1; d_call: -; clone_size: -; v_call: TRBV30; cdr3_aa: CASTVGTEAFF; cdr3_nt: TGTGCCTCCACAGTTGGCACTGAAGCTTTCTTT
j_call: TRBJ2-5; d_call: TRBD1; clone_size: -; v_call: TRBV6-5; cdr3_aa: CASSHAHRGDETQYF; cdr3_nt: TGTGCCAGCAGCCATGCCCACAGGGGAGATGAGACCCAGTACTTC
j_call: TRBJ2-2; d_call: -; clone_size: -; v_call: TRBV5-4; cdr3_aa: CASSLGGGWELFF; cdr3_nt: TGTGCCAGCAGCTTGGGGGGGGGCTGGGAGCTGTTTTTT
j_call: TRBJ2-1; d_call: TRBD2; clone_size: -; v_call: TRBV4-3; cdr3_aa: CASSLMGTRGNEQFF; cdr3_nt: TGCGCCAGCAGTCTCATGGGGACTAGGGGCAATGAGCAGTTCTTC
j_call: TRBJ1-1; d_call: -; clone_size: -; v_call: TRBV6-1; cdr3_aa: CASSEDIEAFF; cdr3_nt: TGTGCCAGCAGTGAAGACATTGAAGCTTTCTTT
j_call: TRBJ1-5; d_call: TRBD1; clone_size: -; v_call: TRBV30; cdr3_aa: CAWSAGTGDQPQHF; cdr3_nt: TGTGCCTGGAGTGCCGGGACAGGGGATCAGCCCCAGCATTTT
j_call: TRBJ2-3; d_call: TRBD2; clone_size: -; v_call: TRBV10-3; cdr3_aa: CAISASGSTDTQYF; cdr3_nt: TGTGCCATCAGTGCTAGCGGTAGCACAGATACGCAGTATTTT
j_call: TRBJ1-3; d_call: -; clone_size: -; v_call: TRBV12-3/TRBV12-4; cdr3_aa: CASSPMNTIYF; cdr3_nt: TGTGCCAGCAGTCCTATGAACACCATATATTTT
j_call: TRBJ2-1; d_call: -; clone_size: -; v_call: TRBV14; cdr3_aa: CASSQVLGRRERSEQFF; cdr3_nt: TGTGCCAGCAGCCAAGTCTTGGGCAGGAGGGAGCGGAGTGAGCAGTTCTTC
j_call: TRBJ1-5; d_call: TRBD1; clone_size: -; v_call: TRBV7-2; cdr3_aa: CASSLARKRGLQPQHF; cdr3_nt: TGTGCCAGCAGCTTAGCGCGGAAGAGGGGGCTTCAGCCCCAGCATTTT
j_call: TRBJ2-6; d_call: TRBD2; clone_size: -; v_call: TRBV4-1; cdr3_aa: CARLPGGWSGANVLTF; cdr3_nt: TGCGCCAGGCTACCCGGGGGGTGGTCTGGGGCCAACGTCCTGACTTTC
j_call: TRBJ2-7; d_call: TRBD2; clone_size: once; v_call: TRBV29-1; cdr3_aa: CSVQGLAGGYEQYF; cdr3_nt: TGCAGCGTTCAAGGACTAGCGGGAGGGTACGAGCAGTACTTC
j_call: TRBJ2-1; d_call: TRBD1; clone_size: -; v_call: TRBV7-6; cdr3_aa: CASSQGQGAYNEQFF; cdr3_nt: TGTGCCAGCAGCCAAGGACAGGGGGCTTACAATGAGCAGTTCTTC
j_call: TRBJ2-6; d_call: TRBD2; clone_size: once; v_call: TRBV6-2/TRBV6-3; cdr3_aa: CASSSGGLGANVLTF; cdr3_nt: TGTGCCAGCAGTTCCGGGGGGTTGGGGGCCAACGTCCTGACTTTC
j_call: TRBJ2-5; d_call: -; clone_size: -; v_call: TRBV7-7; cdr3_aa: CASSSPGEETQYF; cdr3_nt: TGTGCTAGCAGCTCCCCCGGTGAGGAGACCCAGTACTTC
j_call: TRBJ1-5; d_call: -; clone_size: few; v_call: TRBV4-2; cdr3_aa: CASSQPIRGQPQHF; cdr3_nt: TGTGCCAGCAGCCAGCCTATCAGGGGCCAGCCCCAGCATTTT
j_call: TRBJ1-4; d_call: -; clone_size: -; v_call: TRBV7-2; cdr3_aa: CASSLEGSDEKLFF; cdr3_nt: TGTGCCAGCAGCTTGGAGGGGTCAGATGAAAAACTGTTTTTT
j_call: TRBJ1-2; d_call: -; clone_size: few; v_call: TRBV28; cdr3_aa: CASSPPYRGYTF; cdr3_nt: TGTGCCAGCAGTCCCCCCTACCGGGGCTACACCTTC
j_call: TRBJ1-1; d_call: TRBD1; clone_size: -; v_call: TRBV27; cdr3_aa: CASSRDRHTEAFF; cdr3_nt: TGTGCCAGCAGTCGGGACAGGCACACTGAAGCTTTCTTT
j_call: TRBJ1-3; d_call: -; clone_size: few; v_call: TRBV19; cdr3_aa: CASSILPLREVGNTIYF; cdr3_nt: TGTGCCAGTAGTATCCTCCCGTTGAGGGAGGTTGGAAACACCATATATTTT
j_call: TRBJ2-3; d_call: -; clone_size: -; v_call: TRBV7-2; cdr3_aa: CASSFRTPPKDTQYF; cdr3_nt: TGTGCCAGCAGCTTCCGGACACCCCCTAAAGATACGCAGTATTTT
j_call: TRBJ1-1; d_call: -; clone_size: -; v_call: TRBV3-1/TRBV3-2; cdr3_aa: CASSQAPIEQAFF; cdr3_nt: TGTGCCAGCAGCCAAGCCCCCATTGAGCAAGCTTTCTTT